The 11 T cell receptor beta chains presented below share a single source sample, sequenced in a study of OX40 agonist ivuxolimab in advanced cancers. Sequencing was performed with immunoSEQ multiplex PCR; in TCRdb, only in-frame clones are kept and a portion is missing. This table holds almost 85,000 clones, around 84% found once. The input for sequencing was CD4+ or CD8+ T cells sorted from blood, taken in a trial of the OX40 agonist ivuxolimab. All receptors come from an adult with an advanced solid tumor such as melanoma, head and neck, liver or kidney cancer.

The genes are TRBV7-2 and TRBJ1-5; TRBD1 might be the D (6 bases). The CDR3 totals 16 residues. Germline V CDR1 and CDR2: SGHTA, FQGNSA. V lost 6 bases and J 3 bases, leaving 18 bases between the germline ends. CDR3 sequence: CASSPTGATINQPQHF. The CDR3 DNA reads as TGTGCCAGCAGTCCGACAGGAGCAACTATCAATCAGCCCCAGCATTTT.

The chain recombines TRBV10-2 with TRBJ2-1, with TRBD2 matching 7 bases. Germline CDR1 reads WSHSY; CDR2 reads SAAADI. This CDR3 comprises 13 residues. J gave up 9 bases and V 6 bases, and 8 bases lay outside the gene matches. The CDR3 is CASRDAGGSEQFF. For the CDR3, the DNA is TGCGCCAGCAGGGACGCCGGGGGGAGTGAGCAGTTCTTC.

The V and J genes are TRBV7-2 and TRBJ2-5; 14 bases align to TRBD2. Germline CDR1 SGHTA, CDR2 FQGNSA. CDR3 length: 16 amino acids. V trimming: 4 bases; J trimming: 5 bases; junction bases outside the gene matches: 6. The chain's CDR3 is CASSWGLAGAWETQYF. CDR3 in DNA: TGTGCCAGCAGCTGGGGACTAGCGGGAGCTTGGGAGACCCAGTACTTC.

This clone has only a few counts. The chain uses TRBV5-1 and TRBJ1-1, with 7 bases lining up with TRBD1. The V gene end was trimmed by 0 bases and the J gene end by 0 bases; junction bases not matched to a gene: 5. The CDR3 sequence is 16 residues long. Germline V lookup: CDR1 SGHRS, CDR2 YFSETQ. The CDR3 here is CASSLGQGGLNTEAFF. The CDR3 nucleotides are TGCGCCAGCAGCTTGGGGCAGGGGGGACTGAACACTGAAGCTTTCTTT. Filled out from reference TRBV5-1 and TRBJ1-1, the complete variable domain reads KAGVTQTPRYLIKTRGQQVTLSCSPISGHRSVSWYQQTPGQGLQFLFEYFSETQRNKGNFPGRFSGRQFSNSRSEMNVSTLELGDSALYLCASSLGQGGLNTEAFFGQGTRLTVV.

This chain connects TRBV6-6 to TRBJ2-7; D remains ambiguous. Germline CDR1 reads MNHNY; CDR2 reads SVGAGI (reference sequence). The CDR3 runs to 12 residues. Deletions cut 4 bases from V and 3 bases from J, with 7 bases between. The CDR3 nucleotides read TGTGCCAGCAGTTCCGACCTCTACGAGCAGTACTTC. Residues: CASSSDLYEQYF.

The CDR3 loop is CASSLGGTAGYEQYF. CDR3 nucleotides: TGCGCCAGCAGCTTGGGAGGGACAGCGGGCTACGAGCAGTACTTC. V and J are TRBV5-1 and TRBJ2-7, with D possibly TRBD1 on 7 matching bases. Germline values: CDR1 SGHRS, CDR2 YFSETQ. Trimming cost V 0 bases and J 3 bases, with 13 bases left between them. This CDR3 has 15 residues.

The chain couples TRBV7-9 to TRBJ2-7; 8 positions match TRBD2. The CDR3 contains 15 residues. V lost 4 bases and J lost 1; bases outside the gene matches: 6. CDR1 is SEHNR, CDR2 FQNEAQ, per germline (reference sequence). CDR3 nucleotides: TGTGCCAGCAGCTCGAGCGGGAGAGGGTCCTACGAGCAGTACTTC. Amino acid sequence: CASSSSGRGSYEQYF.

This clone has just one count. The CDR3 DNA reads TGTGCCAGCAGCTCCTGGAGCGGGACCCTCTACAATGAGCAGTTCTTC. This codes for CASSSWSGTLYNEQFF. The genes are TRBV7-2 and TRBJ2-1; the match to TRBD2 covers 7 bases. The CDR3 has 16 amino acids. Germline loops: CDR1 SGHTA, CDR2 FQGNSA. With 4 bases clipped from V and 3 bases from J, the junction kept 9 bases outside the gene matches.

The CDR3 DNA reads as TGTGCCAGCAGCTTATGGACAGGCTTGAATCAGCCCCAGCATTTT. This sequence encodes CASSLWTGLNQPQHF. The chain recombines TRBV7-2 with TRBJ1-5, with 7 bases matching TRBD1. There are 15 residues in the CDR3. V trimming: 2 bases; J trimming: 4 bases; junction bases outside the gene matches: 5. Germline CDR1 reads SGHTA; CDR2 reads FQGNSA.

The gene calls are TRBV10-3 and TRBJ2-3, with TRBD2 matching 7 bases. V was pared by 3 bases and J by 2 bases, with 8 bases of the junction left unmatched. Germline V gene lookup returns CDR1 ENHRY and CDR2 SYGVKD. This CDR3 comprises 16 residues. The CDR3 nucleotides are TGTGCCATCAGTGACCCCCTTAGCGGGTCCACAGATACGCAGTATTTT. Its protein product is CAISDPLSGSTDTQYF.

This clone was observed a handful of times. The genes are TRBV6-5 and TRBJ1-5, with 12 bases that match TRBD1. V shed 5 bases and J 7 bases; nucleotides not matched to a gene: 3. This CDR3 has 14 amino acids. Germline CDR1 reads MNHEY; CDR2 reads SVGAGI. CDR3 bases: TGTGCCAGCAGTGGGGACAGGGGGCGCCAGCCCCAGCATTTT. Protein: CASSGDRGRQPQHF.